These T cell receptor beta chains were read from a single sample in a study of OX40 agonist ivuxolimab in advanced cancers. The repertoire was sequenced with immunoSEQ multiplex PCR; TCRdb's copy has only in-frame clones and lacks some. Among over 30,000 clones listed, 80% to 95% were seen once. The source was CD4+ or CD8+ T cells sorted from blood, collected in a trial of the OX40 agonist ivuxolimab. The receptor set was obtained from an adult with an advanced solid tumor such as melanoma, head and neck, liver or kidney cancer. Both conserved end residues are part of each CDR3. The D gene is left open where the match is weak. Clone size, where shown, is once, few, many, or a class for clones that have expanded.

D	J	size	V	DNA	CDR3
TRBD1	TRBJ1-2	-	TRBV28	TGTGCCAGCAGTGCAGGGACAGGCCGACATGGCTACACCTTC	CASSAGTGRHGYTF
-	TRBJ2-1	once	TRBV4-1	TGCGCCAGCAGCCAAGATCCTTCCTACAATGAGCAGTTCTTC	CASSQDPSYNEQFF
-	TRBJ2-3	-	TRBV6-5	TGTGCCAGCAAGGGCGCGGGACTCACAGATACGCAGTATTTT	CASKGAGLTDTQYF
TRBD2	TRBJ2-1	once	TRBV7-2	TGTGCCAGCAGCCTACAGGGACTAGCGGGGGGTTACAATGAGCAGTTCTTC	CASSLQGLAGGYNEQFF
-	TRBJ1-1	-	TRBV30	TGTGCCTGGAGTGTACTGGGGGGTAGGAACACTGAAGCTTTCTTT	CAWSVLGGRNTEAFF
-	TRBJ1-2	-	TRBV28	TGTGCCATCAAGGACGGCTATGGCTACACCTTC	CAIKDGYGYTF
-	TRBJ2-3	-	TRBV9	TGTGCCAGCAGCGTCTCAGGGTCAGATACGCAGTATTTT	CASSVSGSDTQYF
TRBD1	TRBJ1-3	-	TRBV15	TGTGCCACCAGCAGAGCTTACAGGGGGGACTCTGGAAACACCATATATTTT	CATSRAYRGDSGNTIYF
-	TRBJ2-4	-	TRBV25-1	TGTGCCAGCAGTGAAATAGCCAAAAACATTCAGTACTTC	CASSEIAKNIQYF
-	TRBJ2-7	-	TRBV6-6	TGTGCCAGCAGTTTCCCCGGGGTCTCCTACGAGCAGTACTTC	CASSFPGVSYEQYF
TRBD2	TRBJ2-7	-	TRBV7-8	TGTGCCAGCAGCTTAGTCGTAATAGCGGGAAAGCGGGGGGAGCAGTACTTC	CASSLVVIAGKRGEQYF
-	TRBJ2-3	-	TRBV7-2	TGTGCCAGCAGCATCCAGACGGGAGATACGCAGTATTTT	CASSIQTGDTQYF
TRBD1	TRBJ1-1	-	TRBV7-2	TGTGCCAGCAGCCCGGGACAGGAGAACACTGAAGCTTTCTTT	CASSPGQENTEAFF
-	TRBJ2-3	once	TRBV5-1	TGCGCCAGCAGCCGGGATGGAGAGGGAAGCACAGATACGCAGTATTTT	CASSRDGEGSTDTQYF
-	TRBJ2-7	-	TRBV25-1	TGTGCCAGCAGTGAATCCCCCGTGAAGTACGAGCAGTACTTC	CASSESPVKYEQYF
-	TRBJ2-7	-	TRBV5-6	TGTGCCAGCAGCTCCCCATGGCCAGGGTTTCGCGAGCAGTACTTC	CASSSPWPGFREQYF
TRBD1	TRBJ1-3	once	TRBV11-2	TGTGCCAGCAGCCCGACAGGGTCTGGAAACACCATATATTTT	CASSPTGSGNTIYF
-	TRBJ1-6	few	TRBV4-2	TGTGCCAGCAGCCAAGAAGGGATGGACAATTCACCCCTCCACTTT	CASSQEGMDNSPLHF
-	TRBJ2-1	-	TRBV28	TGTGCCAGCAGTCGCATACAAGAAAGCTCCTACAATGAGCAGTTCTTC	CASSRIQESSYNEQFF
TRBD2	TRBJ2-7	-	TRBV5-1	TGCGCCAGCAGCTTGGCCACTAGCGGGAGGTACGAGCAGTACTTC	CASSLATSGRYEQYF
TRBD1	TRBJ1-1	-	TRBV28	TGTGCCAGCAGGGTGACAGGGGAGACATCCGAAGCTTTCTTT	CASRVTGETSEAFF
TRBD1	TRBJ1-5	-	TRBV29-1	TGCAGCGCCCGGACAGGGGGGAATCAGCCCCAGCATTTT	CSARTGGNQPQHF
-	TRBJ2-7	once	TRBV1	TGCACCAGCAGCCAATTCCTTTGGGTAGCGGGTTACGAGCAGTACTTC	CTSSQFLWVAGYEQYF
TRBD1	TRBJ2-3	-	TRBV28	TGTGCCAGCAGTTTGGGACAGCAAGATACGCAGTATTTT	CASSLGQQDTQYF
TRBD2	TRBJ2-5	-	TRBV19	TGTGCCAGTAGTATACTGCCCGGGAGGGACCAGTACTTC	CASSILPGRDQYF
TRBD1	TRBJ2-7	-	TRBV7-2	TGTGCCAGCAGCCCCCAGGGGGCCCGGCTCCTCGACGAGCAGTACTTC	CASSPQGARLLDEQYF
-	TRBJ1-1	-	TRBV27	TGTGCCAGCATGTCCGCGCCCCCGAAGAGGGGCACTGAAGCTTTCTTT	CASMSAPPKRGTEAFF
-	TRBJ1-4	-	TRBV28	TGTGCCAGCAGTATTAATGAAAAACTGTTTTTT	CASSINEKLFF
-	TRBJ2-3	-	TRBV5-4	TGTGCCAGCAGCTTGGGTGGCAGCACAGATACGCAGTATTTT	CASSLGGSTDTQYF
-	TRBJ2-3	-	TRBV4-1	TGCGCCAGCAGCCAAGATTCGAGGGGCATAAGGCCCACAGATACGCAGTATTTT	CASSQDSRGIRPTDTQYF
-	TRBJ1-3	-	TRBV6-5	TGTGCCAGCAGTTACTCGAGGGAGCCGAACACCATATATTTT	CASSYSREPNTIYF
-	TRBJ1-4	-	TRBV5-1	TGCGCCAGCAGCGTCAACAGGGTGAGGAATGAAAAACTGTTTTTT	CASSVNRVRNEKLFF
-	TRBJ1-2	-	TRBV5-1	TGCGCCAGCAGCTTAGACTCCTATGGCTACACCTTC	CASSLDSYGYTF
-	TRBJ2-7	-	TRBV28	TGTGCCAGCAGTCGCAACCTGGGGAAGCAGTACTTC	CASSRNLGKQYF
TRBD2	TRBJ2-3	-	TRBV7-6	TGTGCCAGCAGCCCATTAAGCGGACTAGCGGGAGTTAGAGATACGCAGTATTTT	CASSPLSGLAGVRDTQYF
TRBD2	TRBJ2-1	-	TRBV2	TGTGCCAGCAGTGGGCTAGCGGGAGTGGGGAATGAGCAGTTCTTC	CASSGLAGVGNEQFF
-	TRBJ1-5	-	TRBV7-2	TGTGCCAGCAGCTTAACCCGGCAGGGAGCCGGGAATCAGCCCCAGCATTTT	CASSLTRQGAGNQPQHF
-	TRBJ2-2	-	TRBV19	TGTGCCAGTAGTAGTCAGGGTGGGACGGACCTAACCGGGGAGCTGTTTTTT	CASSSQGGTDLTGELFF
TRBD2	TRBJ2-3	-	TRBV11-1	TGTGCCAGCAGCTTAGGACTAGCGGACACAGATACGCAGTATTTT	CASSLGLADTDTQYF
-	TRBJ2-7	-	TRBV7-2	TGTGCCAGCAGCTTAGTCGGACTGTCCGGGGCGCAGGGATCCTACGAGCAGTACTTC	CASSLVGLSGAQGSYEQYF
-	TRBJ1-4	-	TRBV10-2	TGCGCCAGCAGTGAGGGGGGAGCAGTTAATGAAAAACTGTTTTTT	CASSEGGAVNEKLFF
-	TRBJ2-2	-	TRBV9	TGTGCCAGCAGCACCCGCGGGCAGGTAAACACCGGGGAGCTGTTTTTT	CASSTRGQVNTGELFF
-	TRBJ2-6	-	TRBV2	TGTGCCAGCATTCTGCTCAAGGGCAGGGGAAGTGGGGCCAACGTCCTGACTTTC	CASILLKGRGSGANVLTF
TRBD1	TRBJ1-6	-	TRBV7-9	TGTGCCAGCGGACGGACAGGGACAGCACCCCTCCACTTT	CASGRTGTAPLHF
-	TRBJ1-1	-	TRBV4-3	TGCGCCAGCAGCCAAGAGGGTGGCAGGGGTTACACTGAAGCTTTCTTT	CASSQEGGRGYTEAFF
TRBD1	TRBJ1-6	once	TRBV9	TGTGCCAGCAGCTTGGGACAGCAGGGTAATTCACCCCTCCACTTT	CASSLGQQGNSPLHF
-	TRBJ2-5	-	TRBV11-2	TGTGCCAGCAGCTTAGATCAAATCGAGACCCAGTACTTC	CASSLDQIETQYF
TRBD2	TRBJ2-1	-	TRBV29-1	TGCAGCGTGGTGGGGGGGTCCTCCTACAATGAGCAGTTCTTC	CSVVGGSSYNEQFF
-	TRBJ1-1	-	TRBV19	TGTGCCAGTAGTATAGACGGGGGGAACACTGAAGCTTTCTTT	CASSIDGGNTEAFF